This TCR beta chain stems from a study of T cell responses to AZD1222 COVID-19 vaccine. Some clones are missing from TCRdb's copy, which holds only in-frame ones; the method was immunoSEQ multiplex PCR. Of under 300,000 clones listed, more than 80% are singletons. The CDR3 runs 16 residues. V was pared by 1 base and J by 2 bases, with 15 bases between. Germline V gene data show CDR1 as SGHAT and CDR2 as FQNNGV. The sample consisted of peripheral blood, taken on day 0 of AZD1222 vaccination. This clonotype was sampled from an adult in good health. This chain uses TRBV11-2 with TRBJ2-7, with D unclear. The CDR3 nucleotides read TGTGCCAGCAGCTTAGCCAGCGCCCTGGATCCCTACGAGCAGTACTTC. Protein: CASSLASALDPYEQYF.